This T cell receptor beta chain emerged from a study of T cell changes during pregnancy in multiple sclerosis. In germline, CDR1 is SGDLS, CDR2 YYNGEE. The V gene end was trimmed by 1 base and the J gene end by 4 bases; junction bases not matched to a gene: 9. The CDR3 is 17 residues long. TCRdb's copy holds only in-frame clones and misses some; the assay was immunoSEQ multiplex PCR. The data hold 30,000 to 40,000 clones, with 80% to 90% observed a single time. This clone was observed a few times. The chain links TRBV9 to TRBJ2-5, with 11 bases that match TRBD1. This clonotype originated in a female donor with multiple sclerosis, enrolled in a pregnancy study. The input for sequencing was CD4+ T cells from peripheral blood mononuclear cells, taken before pregnancy. As DNA, the CDR3 is TGTGCCAGCAGCGTAACCGGGACAGGGGGGGGACGAGAGACCCAGTACTTC. Protein sequence: CASSVTGTGGGRETQYF.